Each of the 9 T cell receptor beta chains below was sequenced from the same sample in a study of blood T cells in healthy people across ages. A second PCR of roughly 7 to 11 cycles used a sample-barcoded 5' primer and a J-beta primer mix. One entry per CDR3 protein, called by TCRdb with MiXCR from the 5' RACE reads. The table shows about 780,000 distinct CDR3 sequences, with less than 60% occurring only once. Sequencing was performed on blood. The receptors here all came from an older man in good health.

The rearrangement uses TRBV4-3 and TRBJ2-7; TRBD2 agrees at 8 bases. The CDR3 covers 16 residues. Unmatched junction bases numbered 8, after V lost 0 bases and J lost 4 bases. Germline CDR1 and CDR2: LGHNA and YSLEER. Here the CDR3 reads CASSQDRTSGQYEQYF. CDR3 in DNA: TGCGCCAGCAGCCAAGATCGCACTAGCGGACAGTACGAGCAGTACTTC.

Only a few counts were recorded for this clonotype. The chain links TRBV12-3 or TRBV12-4 to TRBJ2-1, with 7 bases aligning to TRBD2. There are 12 residues in the CDR3. Germline trimming cut 8 bases from V and 6 bases from J; bases unmatched to any gene: 4. CDR3 sequence (DNA): TGTGCCAGCCGGGACTACCGCAATGAGCAGTTCTTC. Translating gives CASRDYRNEQFF.

This clonotype was recorded a few times. This chain connects TRBV20-1 to TRBJ2-1, with 9 bases that match TRBD2. The CDR3 extends over 17 amino acids. V lost 3 bases to trimming and J lost 8 bases; unmatched junction nucleotides: 17. The germline CDR1 and CDR2 sequences are DFQATT and SNEGSKA (reference sequence). In DNA form, the CDR3 reads TGCAGTGCTAGGATACCCTTAGCGGGAGCAGTTCAGGATGAGCAGTTCTTC. Translation: CSARIPLAGAVQDEQFF.

This clonotype was picked up a small number of times. The genes are TRBV7-9 and TRBJ2-1; unclear D gene. Looked up from germline, CDR1 is SEHNR and CDR2 is FQNEAQ (reference sequence). Trimming cost V 1 base and J 9 bases, with 7 bases left between them. The CDR3 contains 12 residues. Here the CDR3 DNA reads TGTGCCAGCAGCTTAGACTGGCTTGAGCAGTTCTTC. Its translation: CASSLDWLEQFF. The variable domain in full, completed from reference TRBV7-9 and TRBJ2-1, reads DTGVSQNPRHKITKRGQNVTFRCDPISEHNRLYWYRQTLGQGPEFLTYFQNEAQLEKSRLLSDRFSAERPKGSFSTLEIQRTEQGDSAMYLCASSLDWLEQFFGPGTRLTVL.

V and J are TRBV11-2 and TRBJ2-7; D is possibly TRBD1 or TRBD2 (5 bases each). Trimming stripped 5 bases from V and 3 bases from J, with 11 bases between. Looked up from germline, CDR1 is SGHAT and CDR2 is FQNNGV. The CDR3 covers 13 residues. CDR3 nucleotide sequence: TGTGCCAGCAGCACAGGACTCCTCTACGAGCAGTACTTC. It yields the protein CASSTGLLYEQYF.

This clonotype was picked up many times. This chain uses TRBV4-2 with TRBJ2-7; 9 positions agree with TRBD1. Per the germline V gene, CDR1 is LGHNA and CDR2 is YNFKEQ. The CDR3 runs to 19 residues. The trim removed 1 base at V and 0 bases at J, leaving 13 bases unmatched. The chain's CDR3 is CASSQGPGTGSSYSYEQYF. DNA of the CDR3: TGTGCCAGCAGCCAAGGTCCCGGGACAGGGTCCTCTTACTCCTACGAGCAGTACTTC.

The chain joins TRBV7-2 to TRBJ2-3; TRBD2 matches at 13 bases. The CDR3 contains 17 residues. Germline CDR1 and CDR2: SGHTA and FQGNSA. The junction had 9 bases not matched to a gene; V was cut back by 5 bases and J by 4 bases. The CDR3: CASSLFGLAGASDTQYF. In nucleotides, the CDR3 is TGTGCCAGCAGCCTATTTGGACTAGCGGGAGCTTCAGATACGCAGTATTTT.

This clonotype was detected once. The rearrangement joins TRBV12-3 or TRBV12-4 to TRBJ1-2; perhaps TRBD1 as D (6 bases). This CDR3 region has 15 residues. The V and J ends lost 2 bases and 4 bases respectively, with 14 bases between them. CDR3 sequence: CASSLRSTGAYGYTF. The CDR3 DNA reads as TGTGCCAGCAGTTTACGATCGACAGGCGCCTATGGCTACACCTTC.

CDR3 in amino acids: CASTPGGLASNQYF. The CDR3 DNA sequence: TGTGCCAGCACCCCCGGGGGACTAGCTTCTAACCAGTACTTC. This chain connects TRBV9 to TRBJ2-7; TRBD2 aligns across 9 bases. The germline V gene has CDR1 SGDLS and CDR2 YYNGEE. V shed 6 bases and J 10 bases; nucleotides not matched to a gene: 14. The CDR3 has 14 residues.